The clone carrying this T cell receptor beta chain has just a few counts. Its antigen is unidentified. This sample was included in a study of response to subunit inactivated influenza vaccine. Study-level points and caveats: The study's authors posited that every seasonal influenza vaccination enlists few new T cells.

Germline V gene data show CDR1 as SQVTM and CDR2 as ANQGSEA. This CDR3 is 12 amino acids long. The ends were cut back, 2 bases at V and 2 bases at J, with 7 bases in the middle. TCRdb passed the RT-PCR reads through MiXCR, listing each CDR3 protein once. The table shows approximately 700,000 distinct CDR3 sequences, with over 11% occurring only once. This chain joins TRBV29-1 and TRBJ2-7; D is undetermined. The sequence came from a man aged 50 to 59 who received an inactivated influenza vaccine. Here the sequenced sample was PBMCs from blood, taken 14 to 15 days before vaccination. CDR3 DNA sequence: TGCAGCGTTGAAAAAGGGCCCTACGAGCAGTACTTC. Translation gives CSVEKGPYEQYF.